Below are 16 T cell receptor beta chains sequenced from a single sample in a study of shared clonotypes between healthy human individuals. This table comes from immunoSEQ multiplex PCR, and its TCRdb copy is limited to in-frame clones, with some not included. The table shows a few million clones, with about nine tenths occurring only once. Source material: naive CD4+ T cells from PBMCs. Subset described: CD45RA+ positively selected. The source of these receptors is a man aged 18 to 35 in good health. Some clones in this sample may be carry-over from other donors' samples.

In its sample, this clone was seen once. The sample carries other DNA sequences with the same CDR3. The chain has TRBV18 and TRBJ2-7; unclear D gene. Per the germline V gene, CDR1 is KGHSH and CDR2 is LQKENI. V was trimmed by 2 bases and J by 0 bases, leaving 8 bases between them. The length of the CDR3 is 14 residues. Here the CDR3 DNA reads TGTGCCAGCTCACCAGGACGGAACTCCTACGAGCAGTACTTC. This translates into CASSPGRNSYEQYF.

The chain couples TRBV14 to TRBJ2-1; 8 bases line up with TRBD2. V dropped 2 bases and J dropped 3; count of bases not matched to a gene: 12. Per germline, CDR1 SGHDN and CDR2 FVKESK. There are 18 residues in the CDR3. The CDR3 here is CASSQWALAGRIYNEQFF. For the CDR3, the DNA is TGTGCCAGCAGCCAATGGGCCTTAGCGGGAAGGATCTACAATGAGCAGTTCTTC.

The chain recombines TRBV30 with TRBJ1-3, with D maybe TRBD1 (6 bases). V gave up 5 bases and J gave up 0 bases, with 11 bases separating them. Germline V CDR1 and CDR2: GTSNPN, SVGIG (reference sequence). CDR3 size: 14 residues. The chain's CDR3 is CAWGGRVSGNTIYF. The CDR3 nucleotides are TGTGCCTGGGGGGGCAGGGTCTCTGGAAACACCATATATTTT.

As for this clone: This specimen includes other DNA sequences encoding the same CDR3. The V gene is TRBV18, the J gene TRBJ2-5, with D unclear. The germline V gene has CDR1 KGHSH and CDR2 LQKENI. The CDR3 has 13 residues. Trimming left V 0 bases short and J 5 bases short, with 7 bases between. The CDR3: CASSPPVGETQYF. As DNA, the CDR3 is TGTGCCAGCTCACCACCAGTTGGGGAGACCCAGTACTTC.

This clone was seen once. The rearrangement joins TRBV14 to TRBJ2-1; D is undetermined. Per the germline V gene, CDR1 is SGHDN and CDR2 is FVKESK. Between the trimmed V and J ends, which lost 4 bases and 0 bases, there was a span of 13 bases. The CDR3 sequence is 16 residues long. The CDR3 is CASSLTVGSSYNEQFF. DNA for the CDR3: TGTGCCAGCAGCCTTACGGTGGGCAGCTCCTACAATGAGCAGTTCTTC.

The J gene is TRBJ2-1, the V gene TRBV7-9; tentatively, D is TRBD2 (6 bases). This CDR3 is built from 12 residues. Trimming shortened V by 5 bases and J by 13 bases, and 15 bases separated the two germline ends. Per the germline V gene, CDR1 is SEHNR and CDR2 is FQNEAQ (reference sequence). The CDR3 region is CASSPPGLNQFF. CDR3 coding DNA: TGTGCCAGCAGCCCCCCGGGACTGAACCAGTTCTTC. Filled out from reference TRBV7-9 and TRBJ2-1, the complete variable domain reads DTGVSQNPRHKITKRGQNVTFRCDPISEHNRLYWYRQTLGQGPEFLTYFQNEAQLEKSRLLSDRFSAERPKGSFSTLEIQRTEQGDSAMYLCASSPPGLNQFFGPGTRLTVL.

The J gene is TRBJ1-5, the V gene TRBV7-2, with D uncertain. V shed 1 base and J shed 4 bases, with 11 bases lying between them. Germline V gives CDR1 SGHTA, CDR2 FQGNSA. The CDR3 totals 15 residues. The CDR3 nucleotides are TGTGCCAGCAGCTTAGTGAGGCAGGAGAATCAGCCCCAGCATTTT. Amino acid sequence: CASSLVRQENQPQHF.

The chain carries TRBV27 and TRBJ1-1; 8 nucleotides agree with TRBD1. With V trimmed by 6 bases and J by 6 bases, 12 bases remained unmatched. The CDR3 has 15 residues. CDR1 and CDR2 from the germline V gene are MNHEY and SMNVEV (reference sequence). CDR3 protein: CASSVRQGAMAEAFF. In nucleotides, the CDR3 is TGTGCCAGCAGCGTAAGGCAGGGGGCCATGGCTGAAGCTTTCTTT.

The rearrangement joins TRBV30 to TRBJ2-2, with a possible D match to TRBD1 (5 bases). CDR3 length: 14 amino acids. Trimming shortened V by 3 bases and J by 6 bases, and 14 bases separated the two germline ends. Germline V gene data show CDR1 as GTSNPN and CDR2 as SVGIG (reference sequence). Here the CDR3 DNA reads TGTGCCTGGAGGAAAGGGGTTTGGGCCGGGGAGCTGTTTTTT. It is translated as CAWRKGVWAGELFF.

The rearrangement links TRBV6-6 to TRBJ1-4, with 10 nucleotides matching TRBD1. Trimming at V came to 6 bases and at J to 7 bases, leaving 8 bases not matched to a gene. The germline V gene has CDR1 MNHNY and CDR2 SVGAGI (reference sequence). The CDR3 consists of 15 residues. This chain's CDR3 is CASSPDRGHVEKLFF. CDR3 in DNA: TGTGCCAGCAGCCCCGACAGGGGGCATGTTGAAAAACTGTTTTTT.

This clone was counted a few times. At the DNA level, this CDR3 is encoded by other sequences in the same sample as well. This sequence joins TRBV5-1 and TRBJ1-2, with D perhaps matching TRBD1 (5 bases). Trimming removed 0 bases at V and 0 bases at J, with 6 bases between. The CDR3 contains 14 residues. The germline gives CDR1 SGHRS, CDR2 YFSETQ. The CDR3: CASSLDRSNYGYTF. CDR3 in DNA: TGCGCCAGCAGCTTGGACAGGTCTAACTATGGCTACACCTTC. The full variable domain, completed using reference TRBV5-1 and TRBJ1-2, is KAGVTQTPRYLIKTRGQQVTLSCSPISGHRSVSWYQQTPGQGLQFLFEYFSETQRNKGNFPGRFSGRQFSNSRSEMNVSTLELGDSALYLCASSLDRSNYGYTFGSGTRLTVV.

V usage is TRBV7-2 and J usage is TRBJ2-1, with TRBD2 matching over 7 bases. The CDR3 totals 16 residues. Trimming at V came to 5 bases and at J to 2 bases, leaving 9 bases not matched to a gene. Per the germline V gene, CDR1 is SGHTA and CDR2 is FQGNSA. The CDR3, as DNA: TGTGCCAGCAGCCCTCACCTAGCGGACCCCTACAATGAGCAGTTCTTC. This translates into CASSPHLADPYNEQFF.

This chain connects TRBV7-3 to TRBJ1-2, with 7 positions matching TRBD1. V shed 3 bases and J 4 bases; nucleotides not matched to a gene: 8. The CDR3 contains 15 residues. Looked up from germline, CDR1 is SGHTA and CDR2 is FQGTGA. The CDR3 DNA reads TGTGCCAGCAGCTTCGACTCGACAGGGACCTATGGCTACACCTTC. Its translation is CASSFDSTGTYGYTF. Combining the CDR3 with reference TRBV7-3 and TRBJ1-2 gives the whole variable domain GAGVSQTPSNKVTEKGKYVELRCDPISGHTALYWYRQSLGQGPEFLIYFQGTGAADDSGLPNDRFFAVRPEGSVSTLKIQRTERGDSAVYLCASSFDSTGTYGYTFGSGTRLTVV.

The chain is built from TRBV5-1 and TRBJ1-1; D remains ambiguous. The CDR3 length is 17 residues. The V gene's germline CDR1 is SGHRS and CDR2 YFSETQ. The germline V and J ends were trimmed by 4 bases and 0 bases, with 19 bases remaining between them. Written as DNA, the CDR3 is TGCGCCAGCAGCCTGGCGCGGGCCGATCAACTGAACACTGAAGCTTTCTTT. It translates to CASSLARADQLNTEAFF.

The chain employs TRBV29-1 and TRBJ2-7; 7 bases agree with TRBD1. The V gene end was trimmed by 7 bases and the J gene end by 3 bases; junction bases not matched to a gene: 6. The CDR3 loop spans 12 amino acids. Germline lookup yields CDR1 SQVTM and CDR2 ANQGSEA. The CDR3 nucleotides are TGCAGCGGACAAGGGGGCAACTACGAGCAGTACTTC. Translating it yields CSGQGGNYEQYF.

The chain joins TRBV5-1 to TRBJ2-3; 13 nucleotides align to TRBD2. The junction had 10 bases not matched to a gene; V was cut back by 3 bases and J by 6 bases. The length of the CDR3 is 17 residues. Germline V gene sequence: CDR1 SGHRS, CDR2 YFSETQ. CDR3 in DNA: TGCGCCAGCAGCTCCCTGACTAGCGGGAGGTCTTGGGATACGCAGTATTTT. Its protein is CASSSLTSGRSWDTQYF.